This T cell receptor beta chain was obtained from a study of immune heterogeneity within non-small cell lung tumors. TCR beta CDR3 was amplified by multiplex PCR, first round 10 cycles, 32 V and 13 J primers. One entry per CDR3 protein results from TCRdb running MiXCR on the multiplex PCR reads. The table shows some 2,000 distinct CDR3 sequences, with roughly 26% occurring only once. This CDR3 has 16 residues. Germline V gene data show CDR1 as SNHLY and CDR2 as FYNNEI. The V end lost 3 bases, the J end lost 4 bases, and 16 bases lay between the germline ends. In this sample, this clonotype is large. Genomic DNA extracted from bulk tumor tissue served as template. A total of about 0.6 ug was used per sample. Primary tumors were biopsied several times each, far apart, intraoperatively. Newly diagnosed with untreated non-small cell lung cancer, the patients underwent curative surgery.

The sequence derives from a woman in her sixties or seventies with non-small cell lung cancer. This sequence joins TRBV2 and TRBJ1-3; D not certain. The specimen was lung tumor tissue. The CDR3 DNA is TGTGCCAGCAGTGAGGGGATAGGCAGGCCCGGAAACACCATATATTTT. This gives the protein CASSEGIGRPGNTIYF.